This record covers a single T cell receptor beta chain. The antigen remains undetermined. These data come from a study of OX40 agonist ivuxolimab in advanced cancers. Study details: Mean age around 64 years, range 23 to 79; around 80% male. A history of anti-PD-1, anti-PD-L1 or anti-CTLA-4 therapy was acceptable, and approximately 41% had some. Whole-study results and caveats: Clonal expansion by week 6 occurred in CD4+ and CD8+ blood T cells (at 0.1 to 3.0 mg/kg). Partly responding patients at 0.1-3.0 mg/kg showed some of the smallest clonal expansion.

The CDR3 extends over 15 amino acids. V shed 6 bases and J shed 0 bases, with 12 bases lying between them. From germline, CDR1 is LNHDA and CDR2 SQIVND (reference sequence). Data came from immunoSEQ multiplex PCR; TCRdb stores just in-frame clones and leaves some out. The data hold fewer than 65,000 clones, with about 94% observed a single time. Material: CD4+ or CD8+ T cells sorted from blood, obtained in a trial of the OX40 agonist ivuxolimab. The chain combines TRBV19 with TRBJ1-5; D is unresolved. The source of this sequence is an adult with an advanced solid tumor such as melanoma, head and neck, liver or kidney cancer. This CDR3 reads CASSFGRYSNQPQHF. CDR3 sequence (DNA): TGTGCCAGTAGCTTCGGACGTTATAGCAATCAGCCCCAGCATTTT.